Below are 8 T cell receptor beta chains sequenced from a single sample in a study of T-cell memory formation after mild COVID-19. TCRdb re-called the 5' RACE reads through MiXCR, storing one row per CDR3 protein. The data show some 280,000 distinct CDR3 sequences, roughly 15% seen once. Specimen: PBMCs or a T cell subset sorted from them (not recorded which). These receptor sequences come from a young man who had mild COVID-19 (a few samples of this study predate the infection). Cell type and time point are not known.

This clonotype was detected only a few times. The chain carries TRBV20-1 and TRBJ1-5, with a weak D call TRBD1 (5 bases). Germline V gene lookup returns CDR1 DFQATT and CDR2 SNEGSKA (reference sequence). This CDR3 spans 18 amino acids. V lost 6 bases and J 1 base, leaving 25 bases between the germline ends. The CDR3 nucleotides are TGCAGTGCCGTGGTCGCAGGGTCCTTTCCGCCGAGCAATCAGCCCCAGCATTTT. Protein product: CSAVVAGSFPPSNQPQHF.

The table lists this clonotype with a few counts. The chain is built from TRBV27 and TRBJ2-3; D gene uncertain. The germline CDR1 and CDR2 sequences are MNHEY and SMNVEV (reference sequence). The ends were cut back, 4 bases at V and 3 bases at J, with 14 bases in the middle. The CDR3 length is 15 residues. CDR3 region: CASSYGSTATDTQYF. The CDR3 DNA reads TGTGCCAGCAGTTACGGGTCAACGGCGACAGATACGCAGTATTTT.

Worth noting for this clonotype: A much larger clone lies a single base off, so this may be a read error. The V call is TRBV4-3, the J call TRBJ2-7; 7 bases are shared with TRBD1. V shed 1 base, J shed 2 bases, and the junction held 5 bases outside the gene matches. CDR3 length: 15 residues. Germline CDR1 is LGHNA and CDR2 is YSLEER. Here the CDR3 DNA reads TGCGCCAGCAGCCAAGCGACAGGGTACACCTACGAGCAGTACTTC. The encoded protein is CASSQATGYTYEQYF.

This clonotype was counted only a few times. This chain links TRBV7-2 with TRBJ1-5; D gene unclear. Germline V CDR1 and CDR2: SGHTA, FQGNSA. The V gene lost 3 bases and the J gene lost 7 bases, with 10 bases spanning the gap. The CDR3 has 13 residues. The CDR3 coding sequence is TGTGCCAGCAGCTTTGAGGGAGGGCAGCCCCAGCATTTT. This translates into CASSFEGGQPQHF.

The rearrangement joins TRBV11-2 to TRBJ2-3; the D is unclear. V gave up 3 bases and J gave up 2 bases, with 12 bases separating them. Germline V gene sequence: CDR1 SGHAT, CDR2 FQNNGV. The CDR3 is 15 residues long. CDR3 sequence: CASSFLSDVTDTQYF. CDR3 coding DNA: TGTGCCAGCAGCTTTCTGTCGGATGTCACAGATACGCAGTATTTT.

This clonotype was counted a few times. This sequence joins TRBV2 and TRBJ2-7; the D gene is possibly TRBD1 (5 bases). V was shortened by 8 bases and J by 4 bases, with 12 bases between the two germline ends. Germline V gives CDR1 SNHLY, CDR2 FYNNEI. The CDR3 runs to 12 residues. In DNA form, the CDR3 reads TGTGCCAGCCGTTACTCAGGGTACGAGCAGTACTTC. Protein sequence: CASRYSGYEQYF.

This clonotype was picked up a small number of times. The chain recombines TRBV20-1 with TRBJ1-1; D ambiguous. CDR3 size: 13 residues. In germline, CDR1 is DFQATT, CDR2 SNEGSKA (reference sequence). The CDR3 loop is CSAKGPLNTEAFF. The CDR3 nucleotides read TGCAGCGCCAAAGGACCGCTGAACACTGAAGCTTTCTTT.

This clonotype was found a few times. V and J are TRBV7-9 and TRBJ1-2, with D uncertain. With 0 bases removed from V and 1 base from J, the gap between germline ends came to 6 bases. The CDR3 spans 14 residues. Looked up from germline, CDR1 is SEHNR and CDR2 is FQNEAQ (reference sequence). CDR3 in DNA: TGTGCCAGCAGCTTAGCCCAGCTTAACTATGGCTACACCTTC. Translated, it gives CASSLAQLNYGYTF.